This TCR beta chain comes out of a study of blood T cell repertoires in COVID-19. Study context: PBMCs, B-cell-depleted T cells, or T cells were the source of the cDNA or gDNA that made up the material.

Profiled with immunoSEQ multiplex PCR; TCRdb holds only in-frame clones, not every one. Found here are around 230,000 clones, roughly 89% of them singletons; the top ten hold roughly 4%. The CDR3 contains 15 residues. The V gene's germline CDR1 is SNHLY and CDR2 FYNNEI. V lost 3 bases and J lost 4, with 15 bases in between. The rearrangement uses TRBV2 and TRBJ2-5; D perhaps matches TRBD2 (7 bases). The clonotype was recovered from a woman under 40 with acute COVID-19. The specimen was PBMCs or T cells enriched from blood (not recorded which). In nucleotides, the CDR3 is TGTGCCAGCAGTGAGCCGGGGGGCGGAATAGAGACCCAGTACTTC. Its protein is CASSEPGGGIETQYF.